Listed below are T cell receptor beta chains from one sample, sequenced in a study of T cells in Graves' hyperthyroidism and ophthalmopathy. MiXCR, applied by TCRdb to the multiplex PCR reads, yields one record per CDR3 protein. The data show hundreds of thousands of distinct CDR3 sequences, with 40% to 55% seen just once and about 7.9% held by the top ten. Sequencing was carried out using peripheral blood or thyroid tissue (not recorded which). The origin of the receptors is a woman aged 18-29 years with Graves' hyperthyroidism. The CDR3 runs from the conserved cysteine through the conserved F or W. D genes are given only for firm matches. For some rows the clone size is stated as once, few or many, or as a class when expanded; others skip it.

TGTGCCAGCAGTCCCTCCTGGGGTACTGAAGCTTTCTTT,CASSPSWGTEAFF,-,few,TRBJ1-1,TRBV12-3/TRBV12-4
TGTGCCAGCAGCCAAGGACCTGACAGGGATGATGGCTACACCTTC,CASSQGPDRDDGYTF,TRBD1,many,TRBJ1-2,TRBV14
TGCAGTGCCAGGACAGGGGGCGGCAACTATGGCTACACCTTC,CSARTGGGNYGYTF,TRBD1,few,TRBJ1-2,TRBV20-1
TGCAGCGCCGAATGGGAGACCCAGTACTTC,CSAEWETQYF,-,-,TRBJ2-5,TRBV29-1
TGCAGCGTTGAAGCTGGACAGTCTAGCTCTGGAAACACCATATATTTT,CSVEAGQSSSGNTIYF,-,many,TRBJ1-3,TRBV29-1
TGTGCCAGCAGCCTGGTAGAGGGGACCGGAGAAAAACTGTTTTTT,CASSLVEGTGEKLFF,-,-,TRBJ1-4,TRBV2
TGTGCCACCAGTGCCCTGACCGCCTGGGGGCCGAATGAGCAGTTCTTC,CATSALTAWGPNEQFF,-,once,TRBJ2-1,TRBV24-1
TGTGCCAGCAGGGAGCAGACCGGTGAGCCCCAGCATTTT,CASREQTGEPQHF,-,many,TRBJ1-5,TRBV2
TGTGCCAGCTTTGACAGGGTCGGCACTGAAGCTTTCTTT,CASFDRVGTEAFF,TRBD1,once,TRBJ1-1,TRBV25-1
TGCAGTGCTAGAGGGGTTGGCGGCATTGGCAATCAGCCCCAGCATTTT,CSARGVGGIGNQPQHF,-,-,TRBJ1-5,TRBV20-1
TGTGCCAGCAGTGACCTCGGGAAGGAGACTGAAGCTTTCTTT,CASSDLGKETEAFF,-,-,TRBJ1-1,TRBV25-1
TGCAGTGCTAGAGATCCGATGGCCGGGGAGCTGTTTTTT,CSARDPMAGELFF,-,-,TRBJ2-2,TRBV20-1
TGTGCCAGCAGTACATCCGGGCAGGGTTGGGAGACCCAGTACTTC,CASSTSGQGWETQYF,-,once,TRBJ2-5,TRBV2
TGTGCCAGCTTAGCCGGGGCAGGGGGCGAGAGCTATGGCTACACCTTC,CASLAGAGGESYGYTF,TRBD1,-,TRBJ1-2,TRBV6-1
TGTGCCAGCAGCTTAGATCGCCTTAGCGGGAGTACCGAGCAGTACTTC,CASSLDRLSGSTEQYF,TRBD2,-,TRBJ2-7,TRBV7-9
TGTGCCAGCAGCGCGGGACAGGGACCCTATGGCTACACCTTC,CASSAGQGPYGYTF,TRBD1,-,TRBJ1-2,TRBV7-2
TGTGCCAGCAGATGGGACAGAGAGAACACTGAAGCTTTCTTT,CASRWDRENTEAFF,TRBD1,many,TRBJ1-1,TRBV2
TGTGCCAGTAGTATAGATCCGGGTACAGCTAATGAAAAACTGTTTTTT,CASSIDPGTANEKLFF,-,-,TRBJ1-4,TRBV19
TGTGCCAGCATAAGGGAGGGGAGAAACTATGGCTACACCTTC,CASIREGRNYGYTF,-,-,TRBJ1-2,TRBV7-2
TGCAGTGCTAGTGCCATCGAAGCTTTCTTT,CSASAIEAFF,-,many,TRBJ1-1,TRBV20-1
TGTGCCAGCAGCCTGGGCAGGGGACTGGGGCATCAGTACTTC,CASSLGRGLGHQYF,-,once,TRBJ2-7,TRBV5-4
TGTGCCAGCAGTGAACCGGAGTACAATCAGCCCCAGCATTTT,CASSEPEYNQPQHF,-,-,TRBJ1-5,TRBV25-1
TGTGCCAGCGCGCAGAGGGCGGATTCACCCCTCCACTTT,CASAQRADSPLHF,-,once,TRBJ1-6,TRBV19
TGTGCCAGCAGCTTGGGACGAATGCCTGAAGCTTTCTTT,CASSLGRMPEAFF,-,-,TRBJ1-1,TRBV5-6
TGTGCCAGCAGCCCCCGTGGGAACTCTGGAAACACCATATATTTT,CASSPRGNSGNTIYF,-,few,TRBJ1-3,TRBV7-9
TGTGCCAGCAGCCCCTCGGCAGGGTTCTATGGCTACACCTTC,CASSPSAGFYGYTF,-,-,TRBJ1-2,TRBV14
TGTGCCAGCAGCCCCCGTACGGTCCGCATGAACACTGAAGCTTTCTTT,CASSPRTVRMNTEAFF,-,few,TRBJ1-1,TRBV14
TGCGCCAGCAGCAAAGGGGGCATTGGTGAGACCCAGTACTTC,CASSKGGIGETQYF,TRBD1,-,TRBJ2-5,TRBV25-1
TGTGCCAGTAGTACCGGGGACAGGGGACTTCTGGGTGAGCAGTACTTC,CASSTGDRGLLGEQYF,TRBD1,-,TRBJ2-7,TRBV19
TGTGCCAGCAGCCAAACGACGGGTAACTATGGCTACACCTTC,CASSQTTGNYGYTF,-,-,TRBJ1-2,TRBV25-1
TGCAGCGTTGCTCTAGCGGGAGGGCCCTACAATGAGCAGTTCTTC,CSVALAGGPYNEQFF,TRBD2,-,TRBJ2-1,TRBV29-1
TGTGCCAGTAGTATAGTGCCGGGGCAGGGAGGGGACACTGAAGCTTTCTTT,CASSIVPGQGGDTEAFF,-,few,TRBJ1-1,TRBV19
TGTGCCAGCCGGGCAGGGCTAGTCTACGAGCAGTACTTC,CASRAGLVYEQYF,-,few,TRBJ2-7,TRBV12-3/TRBV12-4
TGTGCCAGCAGTGGTACCGTTCCCCCTGGGCCTGGCTACACCTTC,CASSGTVPPGPGYTF,-,-,TRBJ1-2,TRBV7-2
TGTGCCAGCAGCCAAGACCCTCCAGCCGTCCTGACTTTC,CASSQDPPAVLTF,-,many,TRBJ2-6,TRBV14
TGTGCCAGCACCGGAGACAACTACGAGCAGTACTTC,CASTGDNYEQYF,-,few,TRBJ2-7,TRBV7-9
TGTGCCAGCAGTTCGTCTGAGAGAAACTACGAGCAGTACTTC,CASSSSERNYEQYF,-,-,TRBJ2-7,TRBV12-3/TRBV12-4
TGTGCCAGCAGCTTAGTCCCGGGTTTACAAGAGACCCAGTACTTC,CASSLVPGLQETQYF,-,many,TRBJ2-5,TRBV5-1
TGTGCCAGCAGCTTAGAGAGCGGGGGTTCCTACGAGCAGTACTTC,CASSLESGGSYEQYF,TRBD2,-,TRBJ2-7,TRBV7-9
TGTGCCAGCAGCTTAAAACAGCGGGAGACCCAAGAGACCCAGTACTTC,CASSLKQRETQETQYF,TRBD2,once,TRBJ2-5,TRBV7-8
TGTGCCAGTAGTATAGTGTACAGTGAGGGCAATCAGCCCCAGCATTTT,CASSIVYSEGNQPQHF,-,-,TRBJ1-5,TRBV19
TGTGCCAGCAGCGAAATGACAGGGGACTATGGCTACACCTTC,CASSEMTGDYGYTF,TRBD1,many,TRBJ1-2,TRBV7-8
TGTGCCAGCGCTTCGATCCCCGTAGAGGCCCAGTACTTC,CASASIPVEAQYF,-,few,TRBJ2-5,TRBV7-8
TGTGCCAGTAGTGGGAAACTAGCGGGTATGCGACAGACCCAGTACTTC,CASSGKLAGMRQTQYF,TRBD2,few,TRBJ2-5,TRBV19
TGTGCCAGCAGCCAAGATCTTCTCGTCTACGAGCAGTACTTC,CASSQDLLVYEQYF,-,-,TRBJ2-7,TRBV14